The 9 T cell receptor beta chains listed next were all sequenced from one sample in a study of PD-1 blockade in classical Hodgkin lymphoma. Each of the patients experienced relapse following autologous stem cell transplantation, and their brentuximab vedotin exposure differed. TCRdb's copy holds only in-frame clones and misses some; the assay was immunoSEQ multiplex PCR. Of some 150,000 clones detected, 78% appear once; the ten largest clones hold roughly 9.2%. Sequencing was performed on peripheral blood mononuclear cells (PBMCs), taken before the second cycle of nivolumab. The receptor set was obtained from a human donor with classical Hodgkin lymphoma.

This chain uses TRBV7-3 with TRBJ2-3; 7 nucleotides match TRBD1. The junction had 5 bases not matched to a gene; V was cut back by 5 bases and J by 3 bases. Germline lookup yields CDR1 SGHTA and CDR2 FQGTGA. This CDR3 has 14 residues. The DNA of the CDR3 is TGTGCCAGCAGCCCAGGGGGTGGGACAGATACGCAGTATTTT. It codes for CASSPGGGTDTQYF.

The CDR3 coding sequence is TGCGCCAGCAGCATCAGTGGGGGTTGGCTCGCAGATACGCAGTATTTT. It is translated as CASSISGGWLADTQYF. This rearrangement joins TRBV5-1 to TRBJ2-3, with D possibly being TRBD1 or TRBD2 (5 bases each). Deletions cut 4 bases from V and 4 bases from J, with 19 bases between. Germline CDR1 SGHRS, CDR2 YFSETQ. CDR3 length: 16 residues.

Regarding this clone: One junction end disagrees with the germline gene, perhaps due to a read error. The genes are TRBV11-1 and TRBJ1-2; unclear D gene. Per germline, CDR1 SGHAT and CDR2 FQDESV (reference sequence). The CDR3 totals 13 residues. CDR3 sequence reads: CASSLELWGQEGF. The CDR3 nucleotides read TGTGCCAGCAGCTTAGAACTGTGGGGTCAGGAGGGCTTC. Using reference TRBV11-1 and TRBJ1-2 for the parts outside the CDR3, the full variable domain is EAEVAQSPRYKITEKSQAVAFWCDPISGHATLYWYRQILGQGPELLVQFQDESVVDDSQLPKDRFSAERLKGVDSTLKIQPAELGDSAMYLCASSLELWGQEGFGSGTRLTVV.

This chain joins TRBV6-5 and TRBJ2-7, with D tentatively TRBD2 (5 bases). The germline gives CDR1 MNHEY, CDR2 SVGAGI. V shed 4 bases and J shed 5 bases, with 12 bases lying between them. CDR3 length: 13 amino acids. CDR3 loop: CASSSAADDEQYF. CDR3 bases: TGTGCCAGCAGTTCAGCAGCGGACGACGAGCAGTACTTC.

V usage is TRBV28 and J usage is TRBJ2-3; perhaps TRBD2 as D (5 bases). Per the germline V gene, CDR1 is MDHEN and CDR2 is SYDVKM. V gave up 8 bases and J gave up 3 bases, with 9 bases separating them. The CDR3 runs to 12 residues. CDR3 in DNA: TGTGCCAGCTTCTCGGGGACAGATACGCAGTATTTT. It codes for CASFSGTDTQYF.

This chain uses TRBV6-5 with TRBJ1-6, with 7 bases lining up with TRBD1. Germline trimming cut 7 bases from V and 9 bases from J; bases unmatched to any gene: 12. This CDR3 comprises 15 residues. Germline lookup yields CDR1 MNHEY and CDR2 SVGAGI. CDR3 loop: CASNDRDNRVSPLHF. CDR3 sequence (DNA): TGTGCCAGCAACGACAGGGATAATCGGGTTTCACCCCTCCACTTT.

The chain carries TRBV5-1 and TRBJ2-3; possibly TRBD1 for D (6 bases). This CDR3 has 13 residues. Trimming removed 9 bases from V and 6 bases from J, with 17 bases in between. Germline assignment: CDR1 SGHRS and CDR2 YFSETQ. CDR3 in amino acids: CATNQQGTDTQYF. Written as DNA, the CDR3 is TGCGCCACCAACCAACAGGGTACGGATACGCAGTATTTT.

This sequence joins TRBV5-1 and TRBJ2-5, with TRBD1 matching over 9 bases. Germline V lookup: CDR1 SGHRS, CDR2 YFSETQ. J gave up 1 base and V 1 base, and 8 bases lay outside the gene matches. The CDR3 is 17 residues long. The CDR3 DNA reads TGCGCCAGCAGCTTGCTAGGGACAGGGAGCCCCCAAGAGACCCAGTACTTC. It is translated as CASSLLGTGSPQETQYF.

The chain joins TRBV5-1 to TRBJ2-5; the match to TRBD1 covers 11 bases. The germline V gene has CDR1 SGHRS and CDR2 YFSETQ. Unmatched junction bases numbered 13, after V lost 6 bases and J lost 3 bases. The CDR3 runs 17 residues. CDR3 sequence (DNA): TGCGCCAGCACCTTAATAGGAGTGGGACAGGGGGAAGAGACCCAGTACTTC. Amino acid sequence: CASTLIGVGQGEETQYF. Using reference TRBV5-1 and TRBJ2-5 for the parts outside the CDR3, the full variable domain is KAGVTQTPRYLIKTRGQQVTLSCSPISGHRSVSWYQQTPGQGLQFLFEYFSETQRNKGNFPGRFSGRQFSNSRSEMNVSTLELGDSALYLCASTLIGVGQGEETQYFGPGTRLLVL.